The next 21 T cell receptor beta chains were all read from a single sample in a study of cytomegalovirus exposure and HLA in healthy donors. Both 60 Vbeta primers and 13 Jbeta primers went into the PCR. Here immunoSEQ multiplex PCR was the method, and the copy in TCRdb shows in-frame clones only, minus some. This table has 100,000 or so clones, 77% appearing once. Sequencing was performed on PBMCs. The receptors were gathered from a man in his forties in good health and CMV-seropositive.

This clone was detected a few times. CDR3 protein: CAWTTPGQKGYTF. In DNA form, the CDR3 reads TGTGCCTGGACCACACCGGGACAGAAGGGCTACACCTTC. The V gene is TRBV30, the J gene TRBJ1-2, with 7 bases that match TRBD1. CDR3 size: 13 residues. The germline CDR1 and CDR2 sequences are GTSNPN and SVGIG (reference sequence). Trimming at V came to 4 bases and at J to 8 bases, leaving 10 bases not matched to a gene. The whole variable domain, remainder taken from reference TRBV30 and TRBJ1-2, is SQTIHQWPATLVQPVGSPLSLECTVEGTSNPNLYWYRQAAGRGLQLLFYSVGIGQISSEVPQNLSASRPQDRQFILSSKKLLLSDSGFYLCAWTTPGQKGYTFGSGTRLTVV.

The V call is TRBV5-1, the J call TRBJ2-2, with D tentatively TRBD1 (6 bases). The ends were cut back, 5 bases at V and 0 bases at J, with 14 bases in the middle. This CDR3 is 16 amino acids long. Germline V lookup: CDR1 SGHRS, CDR2 YFSETQ. This chain's CDR3 is CASRGTGMANTGELFF. The CDR3 coding sequence is TGCGCCAGCAGGGGAACAGGGATGGCGAACACCGGGGAGCTGTTTTTT.

The V call is TRBV10-2, the J call TRBJ1-1; D is uncertain. The CDR3 spans 16 residues. Per the germline V gene, CDR1 is WSHSY and CDR2 is SAAADI. V gave up 3 bases and J gave up 3 bases, with 17 bases separating them. The CDR3 spells CASSDARGWADTEAFF. CDR3 sequence (DNA): TGCGCCAGCAGTGATGCCAGAGGGTGGGCGGACACTGAAGCTTTCTTT.

The chain joins TRBV18 to TRBJ2-5; weak D call: TRBD1 (6 bases). There are 15 residues in the CDR3. Germline V gene sequence: CDR1 KGHSH, CDR2 LQKENI. Trimming stripped 4 bases from V and 4 bases from J, with 16 bases between. CDR3 sequence: CASSLRFTGSETQYF. CDR3 nucleotides: TGTGCCAGCTCACTCCGCTTTACAGGGTCAGAGACCCAGTACTTC.

V is TRBV28 and J is TRBJ1-4; 8 nucleotides align to TRBD1. CDR1 and CDR2 from the germline V gene are MDHEN and SYDVKM. Germline trimming cut 5 bases from V and 17 bases from J; bases unmatched to any gene: 10. CDR3 length: 12 residues. Written as DNA, the CDR3 is TGTGCCAGCAGTCCCGTGACAGGGGCCGGTTTTTTT. It codes for CASSPVTGAGFF.

J is TRBJ1-2 and V is TRBV7-9; D uncertain. The germline V gene has CDR1 SEHNR and CDR2 FQNEAQ (reference sequence). The CDR3 sequence is 15 residues long. Trimming shortened V by 2 bases and J by 5 bases, and 15 bases separated the two germline ends. The CDR3 region is CASSLLVQKKYGYTF. The DNA of the CDR3 is TGTGCCAGCAGCTTACTTGTACAGAAGAAATATGGCTACACCTTC. The variable domain in full, completed from reference TRBV7-9 and TRBJ1-2, reads DTGVSQNPRHKITKRGQNVTFRCDPISEHNRLYWYRQTLGQGPEFLTYFQNEAQLEKSRLLSDRFSAERPKGSFSTLEIQRTEQGDSAMYLCASSLLVQKKYGYTFGSGTRLTVV.

There are a few counts of this clone. V is TRBV4-3 and J is TRBJ1-4; 8 bases align to TRBD1. V gave up 0 bases and J gave up 7 bases; unmatched junction bases: 7. There are 16 residues in the CDR3. Germline V gives CDR1 LGHNA, CDR2 YSLEER. The CDR3 DNA reads as TGCGCCAGCAGCCAAGATGACTGGACAGGGACTGAAAAACTGTTTTTT. Translated: CASSQDDWTGTEKLFF.

The chain uses TRBV30 and TRBJ1-3, with D possibly being TRBD1 (6 bases). Trimming took 5 bases from V and 2 from J, leaving 13 bases between them. CDR1 and CDR2 from the germline V gene are GTSNPN and SVGIG (reference sequence). The CDR3 loop spans 14 amino acids. CDR3 nucleotides: TGTGCCTGGTACCTGGGGGCGGCTGGAAACACCATATATTTT. Encoded protein: CAWYLGAAGNTIYF.

This chain connects TRBV5-1 to TRBJ2-2; weak D call: TRBD2 (6 bases). Trimming stripped 4 bases from V and 3 bases from J, with 13 bases between. In germline, CDR1 is SGHRS, CDR2 YFSETQ. This CDR3 is 15 amino acids long. The CDR3 region is CASSGRDLDTGELFF. DNA for the CDR3: TGCGCCAGCAGCGGCCGGGACTTAGACACCGGGGAGCTGTTTTTT.

Remarks on this clone: Other DNA sequences in the sample encode the same CDR3. The genes are TRBV27 and TRBJ2-5; 13 bases align to TRBD2. This CDR3 spans 15 amino acids. The trim removed 5 bases at V and 2 bases at J, leaving 2 bases unmatched. Germline V CDR1 and CDR2: MNHEY, SMNVEV (reference sequence). The CDR3 protein is CASSQLAGGQETQYF. The DNA of the CDR3 is TGTGCCAGCAGTCAACTAGCGGGGGGGCAAGAGACCCAGTACTTC.

This rearrangement joins TRBV25-1 to TRBJ2-7, with 10 bases that match TRBD1. J lost 3 bases, V lost 6 bases, and 2 bases had no gene match. This CDR3 has 13 residues. CDR1 is MGHDK and CDR2 is SYGVNS in the germline V gene. CDR3 region: CASRGQGLYEQYF. The CDR3 DNA reads TGTGCCAGCAGGGGACAGGGGCTCTACGAGCAGTACTTC.

The J gene is TRBJ2-1, the V gene TRBV7-3, with TRBD1 identical over 11 bases. There are 16 residues in the CDR3. The V gene end was trimmed by 2 bases and the J gene end by 6 bases; junction bases not matched to a gene: 6. CDR1 and CDR2 (germline): SGHTA, FQGTGA. The CDR3 nucleotides are TGTGCCAGCAGCTTACGGGTGGGGACAGGGGGCAATGAGCAGTTCTTC. It is translated as CASSLRVGTGGNEQFF.

The rearrangement uses TRBV5-1 and TRBJ1-2; TRBD1 agrees at 7 bases. The ends lost 0 bases at V and 4 bases at J; junction bases unmatched: 6. Germline loops: CDR1 SGHRS, CDR2 YFSETQ. This CDR3 spans 15 amino acids. Written as DNA, the CDR3 is TGCGCCAGCAGCTTGGCCTCGGGACAGCTCTATGGCTACACCTTC. This encodes CASSLASGQLYGYTF.

This clone was counted a few times. The V call is TRBV6-4, the J call TRBJ2-3; the match to TRBD1 covers 12 bases. The V gene end was trimmed by 4 bases and the J gene end by 6 bases; junction bases not matched to a gene: 11. This CDR3 is built from 17 residues. CDR1 and CDR2 (germline): MRHNA, SNTAGT. As DNA, the CDR3 is TGTGCCAGCAGTGTCCTCGGGACAGGGGGCAAAGGGGATACGCAGTATTTT. Translation: CASSVLGTGGKGDTQYF.

The genes are TRBV15 and TRBJ2-7; D is perhaps TRBD1 (6 bases). Germline V gives CDR1 LNHNV, CDR2 YYDKDF (reference sequence). V was shortened by 4 bases and J by 3 bases, with 13 bases between the two germline ends. CDR3 length equals 14 residues. CDR3 DNA: TGTGCCACCAGCACCGTACGGGACAACTACGAGCAGTACTTC. As protein: CATSTVRDNYEQYF.

J is TRBJ2-3 and V is TRBV4-3; tentative D call: TRBD2 (5 bases). Deletions cut 0 bases from V and 8 bases from J, with 15 bases between. The V gene's germline CDR1 is LGHNA and CDR2 YSLEER. This CDR3 has 15 amino acids. As DNA, the CDR3 is TGCGCCAGCAGCCAAGATCCGATAGCAGAGGGTACGCAGTATTTT. It translates to CASSQDPIAEGTQYF.

This chain links TRBV6-1 with TRBJ2-2; 7 bases map to TRBD1. V lost 6 bases to trimming and J lost 5 bases; unmatched junction nucleotides: 3. CDR3 size: 13 residues. Germline V gives CDR1 MNHNS, CDR2 SASEGT. The CDR3 protein is CASRGQVTGELFF. CDR3 DNA sequence: TGTGCCAGCAGAGGACAGGTAACCGGGGAGCTGTTTTTT.

V usage is TRBV5-1 and J usage is TRBJ2-3, with D perhaps matching TRBD1 (5 bases). This CDR3 has 14 amino acids. Germline lookup yields CDR1 SGHRS and CDR2 YFSETQ. The V end was cut by 1 base, the J end by 4 bases, with 10 bases between. CDR3 nucleotides: TGCGCCAGCAGCTTGTTCCAGGGTCCAGATACGCAGTATTTT. Amino acid sequence: CASSLFQGPDTQYF.

The chain is built from TRBV4-1 and TRBJ2-5; TRBD1 might be the D (5 bases). The better agreement between TRBJ2-7 and the DNA end casts doubt on the J call. The CDR3 runs to 15 residues. Germline CDR1 and CDR2: MGHRA and YSYEKL. The CDR3 bases are TGCGCCAGCACCGAAAGACAGTACCTCTGGAGCGAGCAGTACTTC. Translation gives CASTERQYLWSEQYF.

The chain combines TRBV30 with TRBJ1-1; tentative D call: TRBD1 (5 bases). The V and J ends lost 8 bases and 0 bases respectively, with 10 bases between them. The CDR3 covers 12 residues. CDR1 is GTSNPN, CDR2 SVGIG, per germline (reference sequence). DNA of the CDR3: TGTGCCGGGGGACTTATGAACACTGAAGCTTTCTTT. Translated: CAGGLMNTEAFF.

This chain uses TRBV18 with TRBJ2-3, with D possibly matching TRBD1 (7 bases). This CDR3 is built from 17 residues. V lost 1 base, J lost 0 bases, and 14 bases lay in between. Germline V gives CDR1 KGHSH, CDR2 LQKENI. The CDR3 here is CASSPRAGGGSTDTQYF. The CDR3 coding sequence is TGTGCCAGCTCACCACGCGCAGGGGGAGGTAGCACAGATACGCAGTATTTT.